The 28 T cell receptor beta chains reported below all come from one sample, sequenced in a study of cytotoxic CD8 clonotypes in ibrutinib-treated CLL. Data came from immunoSEQ multiplex PCR; TCRdb stores just in-frame clones and leaves some out. Among around 250,000 clones listed, around 70% were seen once. The source material was PBMCs, sampled after 24 months of ibrutinib treatment. Source of these receptors: a human donor with chronic lymphocytic leukemia.

V is TRBV7-3 and J is TRBJ2-2; D call uncertain. Deletions cut 4 bases from V and 0 bases from J, with 9 bases between. CDR1 SGHTA and CDR2 FQGTGA come from the germline V gene. The CDR3 spans 15 residues. In DNA, the CDR3 is TGTGCCAGCAGCTCAACCACCACGAACACCGGGGAGCTGTTTTTT. This gives the protein CASSSTTTNTGELFF.

J is TRBJ1-1 and V is TRBV11-2; D is possibly TRBD1 (5 bases). Germline CDR1 reads SGHAT; CDR2 reads FQNNGV. CDR3 length equals 13 residues. Between the trimmed V and J ends, which lost 7 bases and 3 bases, there was a span of 12 bases. Here the CDR3 DNA reads TGTGCCAGCACCCTTATGGGGGACACTGAAGCTTTCTTT. Translating it yields CASTLMGDTEAFF.

This clone was picked up one time. This chain links TRBV11-2 with TRBJ2-1, with TRBD2 identical over 11 bases. Germline CDR1 is SGHAT and CDR2 is FQNNGV. The CDR3 length is 16 residues. J was trimmed by 8 bases and V by 0 bases; bases with no gene match: 6. The CDR3: CASSLDPSGRNHEQFF. In DNA form, the CDR3 reads TGTGCCAGCAGCTTAGATCCTAGCGGGAGGAACCATGAGCAGTTCTTC.

The rearrangement joins TRBV6-5 to TRBJ2-1; D is possibly TRBD2 (7 bases). The ends were cut back, 0 bases at V and 4 bases at J, with 13 bases in the middle. This CDR3 spans 16 amino acids. Germline CDR1 and CDR2: MNHEY and SVGAGI. CDR3 bases: TGTGCCAGCAGTTACTCGAAAGGGGGGGTTTACAATGAGCAGTTCTTC. Translation gives CASSYSKGGVYNEQFF.

The rearrangement links TRBV13 to TRBJ2-1; D is unclear. The germline V gene has CDR1 PRHDT and CDR2 FYEKMQ (reference sequence). Trimming removed 0 bases from V and 6 bases from J, with 3 bases in between. This CDR3 has 12 residues. CDR3 nucleotide sequence: TGTGCCAGCAGCTTAGGCACCAATGAGCAGTTCTTC. Translating gives CASSLGTNEQFF.

The gene calls are TRBV11-2 and TRBJ1-1; 7 bases match TRBD1. The CDR3 runs 15 residues. With 5 bases clipped from V and 3 bases from J, the junction kept 9 bases outside the gene matches. Germline assignment: CDR1 SGHAT and CDR2 FQNNGV. The CDR3 DNA reads as TGTGCCAGCAGCCACCAATACAGGGGAGACACTGAAGCTTTCTTT. It yields the protein CASSHQYRGDTEAFF.

The chain employs TRBV6-1 and TRBJ2-1; D uncertain. CDR3 size: 12 residues. V was cut by 6 bases and J by 3 bases, with 6 bases left in between. The germline gives CDR1 MNHNS, CDR2 SASEGT. CDR3: CASSGIYNEQFF. The CDR3 DNA reads as TGTGCCAGCAGCGGAATCTACAATGAGCAGTTCTTC.

V gene TRBV25-1 combines with J gene TRBJ2-7, with a weak D call TRBD2 (6 bases). CDR3 size: 14 residues. Trimming left V 1 base short and J 7 bases short, with 14 bases between. The germline gives CDR1 MGHDK, CDR2 SYGVNS. The CDR3 DNA is TGTGCCAGCAGTGAATTCCCGGGGGAAAGGGAGCAGTACTTC. It specifies CASSEFPGEREQYF.

The J gene is TRBJ2-6, the V gene TRBV18; 9 bases fit TRBD1. Germline V gene lookup returns CDR1 KGHSH and CDR2 LQKENI. CDR3 length equals 17 residues. Trimming removed 3 bases from V and 0 bases from J; junction bases left unmatched: 3. CDR3 region: CASSPGQGNSGANVLTF. CDR3 coding DNA: TGTGCCAGCTCACCGGGACAGGGAAACTCTGGGGCCAACGTCCTGACTTTC.

The chain has TRBV7-3 and TRBJ2-5, with D tentatively TRBD1 (7 bases). CDR1 is SGHTA and CDR2 is FQGTGA in the germline V gene. Trimming shortened V by 2 bases and J by 5 bases, and 18 bases separated the two germline ends. The length of the CDR3 is 16 residues. The CDR3 protein is CASSLRGTVGFETQYF. In nucleotides, the CDR3 is TGTGCCAGCAGCTTACGCGGGACAGTGGGATTTGAGACCCAGTACTTC.

The rearrangement joins TRBV29-1 to TRBJ2-7; 10 bases fit TRBD2. The CDR3 totals 13 residues. Germline assignment: CDR1 SQVTM and CDR2 ANQGSEA. With V trimmed by 6 bases and J by 6 bases, 8 bases remained unmatched. In nucleotides, the CDR3 is TGCAGCGTGGAGGCTAGCGGGAGTGGCGAGCAGTACTTC. Residues: CSVEASGSGEQYF.

This clone occurred a few times. This sequence joins TRBV23-1 and TRBJ2-1, with 9 bases identical to TRBD2. TRBV23-1 qualifies as an ORF whose function is uncertain. Germline trimming cut 0 bases from V and 5 bases from J; bases unmatched to any gene: 5. CDR3 length: 16 residues. CDR3 DNA sequence: TGCGCCAGCAGTCAATCGCCGGTAGCGGGGGACAATGAGCAGTTCTTC. Translated: CASSQSPVAGDNEQFF.

The chain has TRBV11-2 and TRBJ2-7, with D perhaps matching TRBD1 (6 bases). This CDR3 is 13 amino acids long. From germline, CDR1 is SGHAT and CDR2 FQNNGV. Trimming shortened V by 2 bases and J by 3 bases, and 8 bases separated the two germline ends. CDR3 DNA: TGTGCCAGCAGCTTACAGGGACACTACGAGCAGTACTTC. Protein: CASSLQGHYEQYF.

The chain links TRBV10-3 to TRBJ2-2; the D gene could be TRBD1 or TRBD2 (5 bases each). Trimming left V 1 base short and J 0 bases short, with 9 bases between. Germline lookup yields CDR1 ENHRY and CDR2 SYGVKD. CDR3 length equals 16 residues. CDR3 region: CAISEFGTANTGELFF. The CDR3 DNA reads TGTGCCATCAGTGAGTTTGGGACGGCGAACACCGGGGAGCTGTTTTTT.

This clone came up once. J is TRBJ2-7 and V is TRBV9; 9 bases line up with TRBD2. This CDR3 spans 14 amino acids. The germline gives CDR1 SGDLS, CDR2 YYNGEE. V lost 4 bases to trimming and J lost 7 bases; unmatched junction nucleotides: 9. CDR3 coding DNA: TGTGCCAGCAGCTCATTCCTAGCGGGGAGAGAGCAGTACTTC. It specifies CASSSFLAGREQYF.

This clone was counted once. The rearrangement uses TRBV10-3 and TRBJ2-1, with D possibly called TRBD1 or TRBD2 (6 bases each). Trimming took off 7 bases at V and 7 bases at J, with 11 bases between the two ends. The germline CDR1 and CDR2 sequences are ENHRY and SYGVKD. The CDR3 is 12 amino acids. In nucleotides, the CDR3 is TGTGCCATCACCGAGGGGGGAAATGAGCAGTTCTTC. It encodes CAITEGGNEQFF.

The chain joins TRBV5-1 to TRBJ2-7, with no clear D. The V gene lost 2 bases and the J gene lost 3 bases, with 9 bases spanning the gap. Germline V lookup: CDR1 SGHRS, CDR2 YFSETQ. The CDR3 spans 13 residues. CDR3 in amino acids: CASSLGQYYEQYF. The CDR3, as DNA: TGCGCCAGCAGCTTAGGGCAGTACTACGAGCAGTACTTC.

This clone has more than one count but fewer than ten. V and J are TRBV9 and TRBJ2-5; 14 bases agree with TRBD2. The CDR3 contains 16 residues. Unmatched junction bases numbered 5, after V lost 2 bases and J lost 5 bases. Looked up from germline, CDR1 is SGDLS and CDR2 is YYNGEE. As DNA, the CDR3 is TGTGCCAGCAGCGTGACTAGCGGGAGGGCCGGGGAGACCCAGTACTTC. Its translation is CASSVTSGRAGETQYF. Supplemented by reference TRBV9 and TRBJ2-5, the full variable domain reads DSGVTQTPKHLITATGQRVTLRCSPRSGDLSVYWYQQSLDQGLQFLIQYYNGEERAKGNILERFSAQQFPDLHSELNLSSLELGDSALYFCASSVTSGRAGETQYFGPGTRLLVL.

V gene TRBV11-3 combines with J gene TRBJ1-1, with D possibly matching TRBD1 (5 bases). Trimming shortened V by 3 bases and J by 2 bases, and 10 bases separated the two germline ends. CDR3 length: 14 residues. CDR1 and CDR2 (germline): SGHNT, YENEEA. The CDR3 coding sequence is TGTGCCAGCAGCTTGGGAGGGGCCAACACTGAAGCTTTCTTT. It translates to CASSLGGANTEAFF.

This clone has a handful of counts. CDR3 region: CASSPRRDGGTDTQYF. DNA for the CDR3: TGTGCCAGCAGCCCACGTAGGGATGGGGGCACAGATACGCAGTATTTT. This chain uses TRBV9 with TRBJ2-3, with D hard to call. Germline CDR1 SGDLS, CDR2 YYNGEE. V lost 4 bases, J lost 1 base, and 16 bases lay in between. The length of the CDR3 is 16 residues.

This chain links TRBV11-2 with TRBJ1-4; TRBD1 matches 9 bases. Germline-derived CDR1 and CDR2 are SGHAT and FQNNGV. This CDR3 has 14 amino acids. V shed 5 bases and J 6 bases; nucleotides not matched to a gene: 4. Here the CDR3 DNA reads TGTGCCAGCAGCGCGGGGACAGGGTATGAAAAACTGTTTTTT. Translated: CASSAGTGYEKLFF.

This chain joins TRBV6-5 and TRBJ2-7; D gene unclear. Germline CDR1 reads MNHEY; CDR2 reads SVGAGI. V was shortened by 0 bases and J by 3 bases, with 12 bases between the two germline ends. This CDR3 spans 15 amino acids. The CDR3 region is CASSYSRTSDYEQYF. In DNA, the CDR3 is TGTGCCAGCAGTTACTCGAGAACTTCAGACTACGAGCAGTACTTC.

J is TRBJ2-2 and V is TRBV18; TRBD1 aligns across 10 bases. V was clipped by 2 bases and J by 0 bases; unmatched bases: 12. The CDR3 extends over 20 amino acids. Looked up from germline, CDR1 is KGHSH and CDR2 is LQKENI. Here the CDR3 DNA reads TGTGCCAGCTCACCATTAATAGCCGGGACAGGGGACGCGAACACCGGGGAGCTGTTTTTT. This codes for CASSPLIAGTGDANTGELFF.

V is TRBV2 and J is TRBJ1-2; unclear D gene. The germline V gene has CDR1 SNHLY and CDR2 FYNNEI. The CDR3 sequence is 12 residues long. The V and J ends lost 2 bases and 4 bases respectively, with 5 bases between them. The CDR3 region has the DNA TGTGCCAGCAGTGAATCCTTCTATGGCTACACCTTC. It encodes CASSESFYGYTF.

This chain links TRBV2 with TRBJ2-7; tentative D call: TRBD1 (5 bases). Germline loops: CDR1 SNHLY, CDR2 FYNNEI. Trimming took off 7 bases at V and 1 base at J, with 8 bases between the two ends. CDR3 size: 12 residues. The CDR3 reads CASITGSYEQYF. The CDR3 nucleotides read TGTGCCAGCATAACAGGTTCCTACGAGCAGTACTTC. Filled out from reference TRBV2 and TRBJ2-7, the complete variable domain reads EPEVTQTPSHQVTQMGQEVILRCVPISNHLYFYWYRQILGQKVEFLVSFYNNEISEKSEIFDDQFSVERPDGSNFTLKIRSTKLEDSAMYFCASITGSYEQYFGPGTRLTVT.

The CDR3 is CASSGGTFLLDEQYF. The CDR3 DNA is TGTGCCAGCAGCGGGGGGACTTTCCTCCTCGACGAGCAGTACTTC. The gene calls are TRBV9 and TRBJ2-7; TRBD2 is a possible D gene (6 bases). Trimming left V 3 bases short and J 5 bases short, with 18 bases between. Germline V gene lookup returns CDR1 SGDLS and CDR2 YYNGEE. The CDR3 runs 15 residues.

V and J are TRBV6-5 and TRBJ2-1; the D is unclear. V shed 7 bases and J shed 0 bases, with 13 bases lying between them. Germline assignment: CDR1 MNHEY and CDR2 SVGAGI. The CDR3 totals 15 residues. This CDR3 is CASIPHASSYNEQFF. The CDR3 coding sequence is TGTGCCAGCATTCCACACGCGAGCTCCTACAATGAGCAGTTCTTC.

The chain uses TRBV9 and TRBJ2-7; no firm D call. Germline CDR1 SGDLS, CDR2 YYNGEE. V was clipped by 4 bases and J by 1 base, with 15 bases between them. CDR3 length equals 15 residues. The CDR3 region has the DNA TGTGCCAGCAGCTCACACTCGGGCCCTTCCTACGAGCAGTACTTC. It yields the protein CASSSHSGPSYEQYF.